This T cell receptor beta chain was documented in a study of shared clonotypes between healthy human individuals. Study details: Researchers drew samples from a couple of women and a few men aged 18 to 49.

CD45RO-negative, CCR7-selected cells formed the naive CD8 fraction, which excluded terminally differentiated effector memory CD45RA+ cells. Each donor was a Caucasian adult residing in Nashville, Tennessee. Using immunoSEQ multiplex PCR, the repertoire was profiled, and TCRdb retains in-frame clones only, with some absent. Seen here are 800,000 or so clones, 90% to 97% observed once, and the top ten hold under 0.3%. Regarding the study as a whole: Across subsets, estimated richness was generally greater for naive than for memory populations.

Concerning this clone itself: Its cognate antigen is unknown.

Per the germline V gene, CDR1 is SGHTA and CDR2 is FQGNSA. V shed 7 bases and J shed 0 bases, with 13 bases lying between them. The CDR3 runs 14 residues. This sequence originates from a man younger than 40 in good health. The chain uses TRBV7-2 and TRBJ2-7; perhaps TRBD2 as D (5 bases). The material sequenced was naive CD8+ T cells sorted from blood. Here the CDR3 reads CASTLAEPSYEQYF. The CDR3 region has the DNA TGTGCCAGCACCCTAGCAGAACCCTCCTACGAGCAGTACTTC.